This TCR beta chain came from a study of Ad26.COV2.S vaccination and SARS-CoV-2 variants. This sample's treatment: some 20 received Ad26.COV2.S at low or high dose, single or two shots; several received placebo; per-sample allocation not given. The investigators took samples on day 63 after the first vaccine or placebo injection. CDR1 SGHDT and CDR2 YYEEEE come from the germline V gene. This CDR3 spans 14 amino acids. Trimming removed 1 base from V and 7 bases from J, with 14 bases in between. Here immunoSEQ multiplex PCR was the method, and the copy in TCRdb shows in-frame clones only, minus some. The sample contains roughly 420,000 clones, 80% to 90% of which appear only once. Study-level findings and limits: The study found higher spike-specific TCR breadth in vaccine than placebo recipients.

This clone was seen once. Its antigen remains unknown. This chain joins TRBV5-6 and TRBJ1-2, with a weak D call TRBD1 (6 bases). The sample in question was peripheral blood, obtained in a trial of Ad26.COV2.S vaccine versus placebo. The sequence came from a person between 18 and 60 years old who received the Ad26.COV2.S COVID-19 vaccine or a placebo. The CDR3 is CASSLQGSGLGYTF. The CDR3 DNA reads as TGTGCCAGCAGCTTGCAGGGGTCCGGGCTTGGCTACACCTTC.